This is a list of T cell receptor beta chains from one sample in a study of blood T cells in healthy people across ages. MiXCR, run by TCRdb on the 5' RACE reads, gives a single entry per CDR3 protein. The table lists about 650,000 distinct CDR3 sequences, about 34% of them singletons. The specimen was blood. These receptors all come from a woman aged 80 or over in good health. CDR3s include the opening cysteine and the closing phenylalanine or tryptophan. A D gene is named only where the DNA matches it firmly. The size entry is marked missing in some rows and otherwise reads once, few, many or a size class.

d_call	v_call	clone_size	j_call	cdr3_nt	cdr3_aa
NA	TRBV5-1	NA	TRBJ2-5	TGCGCCGGCAGCTTGGAGAGGGGCGGCGGGGCCGAGACCCAGTACTTC	CAGSLERGGGAETQYF
NA	TRBV24-1	once	TRBJ2-5	TGTGCCACCAGTGACCGGCAGCAAGAGACCCAGTACTTC	CATSDRQQETQYF
NA	TRBV7-2	many	TRBJ2-1	TGTGCCAGCAGTTCGCTAGGCCGTCCTGAGCAGTTCTTC	CASSSLGRPEQFF
NA	TRBV20-1	many	TRBJ2-5	TGCAGTGCTCCCCGATGGGACAACCAAGAGACCCAGTACTTC	CSAPRWDNQETQYF
TRBD1	TRBV7-2	many	TRBJ2-4	TGTGCCAGCAGCTTAGTCTTGGGACAGGGGGGGAACATTCAGTACTTC	CASSLVLGQGGNIQYF
NA	TRBV27	NA	TRBJ2-1	TGTGCCAGCAGTTTGGCCATTCGGAGGGAGCAGTTCTTC	CASSLAIRREQFF
NA	TRBV30	few	TRBJ1-1	TGTGCCTGGAGTGATGGGACCGAGAACACTGAAGCTTTCTTT	CAWSDGTENTEAFF
NA	TRBV7-8	many	TRBJ1-1	TGTGCCAGCAGCTTACAGGCCCTGGGGGCCACTGAAGCTTTCTTT	CASSLQALGATEAFF
TRBD1	TRBV7-3	NA	TRBJ2-2	TGTGCCAGCAGCCCGCTGACAGGGATGAACACCGGGGAGCTGTTTTTT	CASSPLTGMNTGELFF
TRBD2	TRBV6-2/TRBV6-3	many	TRBJ2-1	TGTGCCAGCACCAGGACTAGCGGGGGGAACAATGAGCAGTTCTTC	CASTRTSGGNNEQFF
NA	TRBV6-1	NA	TRBJ2-1	TGTGCCAGCAGCACCTCGTCCGGGGATGAGCAGTTCTTC	CASSTSSGDEQFF
TRBD2	TRBV10-2	many	TRBJ2-5	TGCGCCACTAGCGGGGACAAAGAGACCCAGTACTTC	CATSGDKETQYF
TRBD1	TRBV5-6	NA	TRBJ1-1	TGTGCCAGCAGGATCCGGGACAGGGTATTGAACAATGAAGCTTTCTTT	CASRIRDRVLNNEAFF
TRBD2	TRBV24-1	many	TRBJ2-1	TGTGCCACCAGTGATTTTCGTAGCGGGGGGGCGATACATGAGCAGTTCTTC	CATSDFRSGGAIHEQFF
NA	TRBV6-5	many	TRBJ2-1	TGTGCCAGCAGTTACTCCGACATAGCCTACAATGAGCAGTTCTTC	CASSYSDIAYNEQFF
NA	TRBV7-3	few	TRBJ2-2	TGTGCCAGCAGCTTAAGTGGGCCTGCCGGGGAGCTGTTTTTT	CASSLSGPAGELFF
NA	TRBV20-1	NA	TRBJ2-5	TGCAGTGCTAAGGGCTGGCAAGAGACCCAGTACTTC	CSAKGWQETQYF
NA	TRBV30	few	TRBJ2-2	TGTGCCTGGAGTTTAGGTTTTCGCAGGGCGAACACCGGGGAGCTGTTTTTT	CAWSLGFRRANTGELFF
NA	TRBV15	many	TRBJ2-7	TGTGCCACCAGCAGAGATCCGAAATACGAGCAGTACTTC	CATSRDPKYEQYF
TRBD1	TRBV24-1	many	TRBJ2-1	TGTGCCACCAGTGAAAACAGGGGGCTTAATGAGCAGTTCTTC	CATSENRGLNEQFF
NA	TRBV6-2/TRBV6-3	many	TRBJ2-3	TGTGCCAGCAGACTAGACTACTCCGGGGCGCAGTATTTT	CASRLDYSGAQYF
TRBD1	TRBV5-4	NA	TRBJ2-3	TGTGCCAGCAGCTACGTCCCGGGACAGGGGGGAGATACGCAGTATTTT	CASSYVPGQGGDTQYF
TRBD2	TRBV10-3	once	TRBJ2-1	TGTGCCATCAGTAAGACTAGCGCCCCAGGTAATGAGCAGTTCTTC	CAISKTSAPGNEQFF
TRBD1	TRBV6-2/TRBV6-3	few	TRBJ1-1	TGTGCCAGCAGCCAAGACAGGGTGGACACTGAAGCTTTCTTT	CASSQDRVDTEAFF
NA	TRBV7-9	few	TRBJ1-1	TGTGCCAGCCGGTGGGCGTTGGACACTGAAGCTTTCTTT	CASRWALDTEAFF
TRBD2	TRBV4-3	NA	TRBJ2-7	TGCGCCAGCAGCCCGTGGGCTAGCGGACCCTACGAGCAGTACTTC	CASSPWASGPYEQYF